This section outlines one T cell receptor (beta chain) sequence together with its context. This receptor's antigen is unknown. Base quality data are lacking; no much larger clone is found one base away. The immunoSEQ Assay, a bias-controlled multiplex PCR, was used to amplify TCRbeta CDR3 regions from genomic DNA. As for the original processing: The number of nucleated cells in each sample was estimated from the amplification of reference gene primers within the assay. To quantify the absolute abundance of each unique TCRbeta CDR3 rearrangement, sequence reads were collapsed and filtered. For each sample, productive Simpson clonality was calculated by taking the square root of Simpson's diversity index across productive rearrangements. Here the immuneACCESS table is served through TCRdb, limited to in-frame sequences with V and J called. Missing clones are a known gap in these copies; in checked studies unresolved V genes cover under half, and the rest lacks a known reason. D and trimming were read from the DNA, whereas the V and J calls and clone size are those reported in that table. The sample yields 90,000 to 150,000 clones; around nine tenths were counted once. The ten largest clonotypes hold about 2.1% of the sample.

The record originates from a study of blood T cell repertoires in COVID-19 (dated by TCRdb to between 2020 and 2021). Turning to the overall study: Samples from collaborators originated in the United States, Italy and Spain and spanned both the acute and convalescent phases of COVID-19. The material from the prospective study consisted of cDNA or gDNA derived from T cells, B-cell-depleted T cells, or PBMCs. Subjects who had been exposed to COVID-19, were actively infected with it, or had recovered from it provided the deeply sampled blood TCRbeta repertoires that made up the dataset. The repertoires were made available in a free public database intended to serve as a resource for research on the immune response to SARS-CoV-2. Samples came from the ongoing ImmuneRACE study (first 160 participants) plus 1,254 subjects from 6 global collaborators. A de-identified subject ID, COVID-19 status, age in years and sex were almost always included in the sample metadata. Where HLA class I and class II types were available, the types were taken from metadata supplied by the sample provider, not from assay-based typing.

The paper's findings and limits, for the study overall: The amount of clinical and demographic metadata varied by source and participant and was provided uncurated.

The germline V gene supplies CDR1 SQVTM and CDR2 ANQGSEA. Compared with germline, V lacks 5 bases and J lacks 4 bases; bases without a gene match: 13. Inclusive of the bounding cysteine and phenylalanine, the CDR3 is 16 residues long. Only the CDR3 DNA stays, 48 bases, in frame from base 1. Collaborating institutions collected whole blood in K2EDTA tubes following their own protocols. For TCRbeta analysis, collaborators shipped samples as frozen whole blood, isolated PBMCs, or DNA extracted from either of those sample types. The rearrangement combines TRBV29-1 with TRBJ1-2; 10 central nucleotides agree with TRBD1. This TCR derives from a woman aged 50 to 60 with acute or convalescent COVID-19. Sequencing was performed on peripheral blood. The CDR3 is CSVPTGQGSKGYGYTF. The bases are TGCAGCGTTCCGACGGGACAGGGGAGCAAAGGCTATGGCTACACCTTC.